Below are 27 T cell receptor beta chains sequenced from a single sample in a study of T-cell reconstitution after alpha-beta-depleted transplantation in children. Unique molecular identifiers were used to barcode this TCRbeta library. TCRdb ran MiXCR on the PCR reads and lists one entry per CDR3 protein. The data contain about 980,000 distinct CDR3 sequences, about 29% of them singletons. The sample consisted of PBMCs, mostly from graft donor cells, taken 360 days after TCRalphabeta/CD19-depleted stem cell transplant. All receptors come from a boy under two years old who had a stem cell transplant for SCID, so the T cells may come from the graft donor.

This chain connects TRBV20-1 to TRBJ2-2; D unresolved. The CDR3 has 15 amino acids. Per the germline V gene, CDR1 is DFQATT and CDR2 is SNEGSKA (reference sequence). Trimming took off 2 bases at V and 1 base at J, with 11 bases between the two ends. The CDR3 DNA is TGCAGTGCTAGAAGAAGAGCCAAGAACACCGGGGAGCTGTTTTTT. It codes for CSARRRAKNTGELFF.

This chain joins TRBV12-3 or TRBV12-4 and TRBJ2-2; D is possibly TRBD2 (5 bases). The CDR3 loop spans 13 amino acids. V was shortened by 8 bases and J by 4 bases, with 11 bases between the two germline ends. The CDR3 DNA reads TGTGCCAGCGCCCTTGAGGGCACCGGGGAGCTGTTTTTT. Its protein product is CASALEGTGELFF.

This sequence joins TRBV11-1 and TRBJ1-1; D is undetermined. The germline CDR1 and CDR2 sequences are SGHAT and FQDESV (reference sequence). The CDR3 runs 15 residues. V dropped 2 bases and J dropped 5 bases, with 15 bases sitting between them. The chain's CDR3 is CASSLRPSPETEAFF. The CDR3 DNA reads TGTGCCAGCAGCTTAAGACCCAGCCCTGAGACTGAAGCTTTCTTT.

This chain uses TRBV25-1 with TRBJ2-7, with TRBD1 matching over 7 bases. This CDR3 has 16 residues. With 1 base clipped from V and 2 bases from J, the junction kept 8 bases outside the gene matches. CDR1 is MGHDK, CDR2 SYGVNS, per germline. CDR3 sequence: CASSEFIERGPYEQYF. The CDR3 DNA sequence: TGTGCCAGCAGTGAATTTATCGAAAGGGGGCCCTACGAGCAGTACTTC.

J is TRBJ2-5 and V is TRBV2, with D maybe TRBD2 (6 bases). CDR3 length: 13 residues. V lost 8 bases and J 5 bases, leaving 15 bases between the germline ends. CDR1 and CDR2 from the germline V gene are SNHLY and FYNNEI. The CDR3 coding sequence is TGTGCCAGCGGTAGCGGTGTTAGGGAGACCCAGTACTTC. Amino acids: CASGSGVRETQYF.

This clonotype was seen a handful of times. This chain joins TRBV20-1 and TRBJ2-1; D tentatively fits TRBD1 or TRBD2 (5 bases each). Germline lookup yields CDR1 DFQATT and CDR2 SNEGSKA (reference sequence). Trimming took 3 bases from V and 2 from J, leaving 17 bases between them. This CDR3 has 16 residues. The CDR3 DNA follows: TGCAGTGCTAGGGCTGAGGGGTCCTACCCCTACAATGAGCAGTTCTTC. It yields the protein CSARAEGSYPYNEQFF.

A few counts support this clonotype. The CDR3 protein is CASRSSGGPEISYNEQFF. For the CDR3, the DNA is TGTGCCAGCAGATCCAGCGGGGGGCCCGAGATATCCTACAATGAGCAGTTCTTC. The V and J genes are TRBV27 and TRBJ2-1; 9 nucleotides match TRBD2. Germline V gene data show CDR1 as MNHEY and CDR2 as SMNVEV (reference sequence). Trimming cost V 6 bases and J 1 base; bases outside gene matches: 13. CDR3 length equals 18 residues.

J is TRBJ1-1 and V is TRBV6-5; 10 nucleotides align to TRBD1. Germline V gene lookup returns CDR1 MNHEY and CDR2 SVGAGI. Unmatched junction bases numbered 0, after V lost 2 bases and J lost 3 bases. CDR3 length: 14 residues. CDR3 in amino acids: CASSYGTGDTEAFF. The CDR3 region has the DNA TGTGCCAGCAGTTACGGGACAGGGGACACTGAAGCTTTCTTT.

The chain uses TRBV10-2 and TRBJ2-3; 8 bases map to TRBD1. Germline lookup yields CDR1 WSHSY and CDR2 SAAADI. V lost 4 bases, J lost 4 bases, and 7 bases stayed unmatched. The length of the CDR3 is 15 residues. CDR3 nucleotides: TGCGCCAGCAGTGCTGTACAGGGGGATTCAGATACGCAGTATTTT. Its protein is CASSAVQGDSDTQYF.

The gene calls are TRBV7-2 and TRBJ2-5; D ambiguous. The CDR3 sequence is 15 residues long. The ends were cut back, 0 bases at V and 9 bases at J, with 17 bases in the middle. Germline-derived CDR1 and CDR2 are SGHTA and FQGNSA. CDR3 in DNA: TGTGCCAGCAGCTTAGCTGTTGGAACCACTATAGCCCAGTACTTC. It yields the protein CASSLAVGTTIAQYF. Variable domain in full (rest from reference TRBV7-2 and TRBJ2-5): GAGVSQSPSNKVTEKGKDVELRCDPISGHTALYWYRQSLGQGLEFLIYFQGNSAPDKSGLPSDRFSAERTGGSVSTLTIQRTQQEDSAVYLCASSLAVGTTIAQYFGPGTRLLVL.

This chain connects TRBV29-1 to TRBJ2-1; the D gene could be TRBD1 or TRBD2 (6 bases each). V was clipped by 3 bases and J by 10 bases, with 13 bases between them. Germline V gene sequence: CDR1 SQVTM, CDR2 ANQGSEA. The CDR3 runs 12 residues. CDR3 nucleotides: TGCAGCGTTGAGGAGGACAGCGGGGAGCAGTTCTTC. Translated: CSVEEDSGEQFF.

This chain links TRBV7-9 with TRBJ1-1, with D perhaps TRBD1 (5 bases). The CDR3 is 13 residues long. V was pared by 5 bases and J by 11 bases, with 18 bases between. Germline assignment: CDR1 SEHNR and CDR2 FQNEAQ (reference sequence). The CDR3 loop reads CASSTNAGLGAFF. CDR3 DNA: TGTGCCAGCAGCACGAACGCAGGGTTAGGGGCTTTCTTT.

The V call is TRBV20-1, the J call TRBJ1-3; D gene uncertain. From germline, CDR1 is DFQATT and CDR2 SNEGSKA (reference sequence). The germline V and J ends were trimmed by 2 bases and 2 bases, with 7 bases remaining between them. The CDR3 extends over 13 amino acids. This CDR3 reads CSARNLAGNTIYF. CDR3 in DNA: TGCAGTGCTAGAAACCTTGCTGGAAACACCATATATTTT.

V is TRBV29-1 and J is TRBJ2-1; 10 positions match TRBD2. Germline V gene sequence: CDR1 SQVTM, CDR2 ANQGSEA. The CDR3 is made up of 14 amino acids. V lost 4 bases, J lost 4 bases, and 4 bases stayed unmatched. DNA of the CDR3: TGCAGCGTTGCACTAGCGGGGCCTTACAATGAGCAGTTCTTC. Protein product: CSVALAGPYNEQFF.

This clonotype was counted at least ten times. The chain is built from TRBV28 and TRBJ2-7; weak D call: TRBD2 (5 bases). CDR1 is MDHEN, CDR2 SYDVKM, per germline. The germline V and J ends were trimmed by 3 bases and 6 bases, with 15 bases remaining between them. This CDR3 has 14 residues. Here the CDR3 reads CASSLPGNPIEQYF. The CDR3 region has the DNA TGTGCCAGCAGTTTGCCGGGGAACCCGATCGAGCAGTACTTC. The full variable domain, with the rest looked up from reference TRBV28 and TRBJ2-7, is DVKVTQSSRYLVKRTGEKVFLECVQDMDHENMFWYRQDPGLGLRLIYFSYDVKMKEKGDIPEGYSVSREKKERFSLILESASTNQTSMYLCASSLPGNPIEQYFGPGTRLTVT.

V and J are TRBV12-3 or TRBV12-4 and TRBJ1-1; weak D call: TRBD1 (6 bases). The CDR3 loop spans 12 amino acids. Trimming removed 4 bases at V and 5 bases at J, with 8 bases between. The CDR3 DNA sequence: TGTGCCAGCAGTTGGCAGGGGACTGAAGCTTTCTTT. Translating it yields CASSWQGTEAFF.

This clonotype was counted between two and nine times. CDR3 sequence reads: CASSQDEGGGSSYNEQFF. The CDR3 bases are TGCGCCAGCAGCCAAGATGAGGGGGGTGGGAGCTCCTACAATGAGCAGTTCTTC. The chain couples TRBV4-3 to TRBJ2-1; the D call may be TRBD1 or TRBD2 (6 bases each). V lost 0 bases and J lost 0, with 15 bases in between. The CDR3 sequence is 18 residues long. Per the germline V gene, CDR1 is LGHNA and CDR2 is YSLEER.

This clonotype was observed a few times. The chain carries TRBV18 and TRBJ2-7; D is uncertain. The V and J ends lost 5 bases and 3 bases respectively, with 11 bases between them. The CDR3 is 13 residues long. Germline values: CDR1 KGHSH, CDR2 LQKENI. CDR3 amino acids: CASSGQEGYEQYF. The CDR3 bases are TGTGCCAGCTCAGGGCAAGAAGGCTACGAGCAGTACTTC.

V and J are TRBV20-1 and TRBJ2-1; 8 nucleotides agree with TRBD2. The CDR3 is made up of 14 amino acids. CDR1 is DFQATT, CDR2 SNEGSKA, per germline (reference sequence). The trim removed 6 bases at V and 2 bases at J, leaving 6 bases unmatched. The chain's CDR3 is CSAATSGPYNEQFF. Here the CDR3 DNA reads TGCAGTGCCGCCACTAGCGGACCCTACAATGAGCAGTTCTTC.

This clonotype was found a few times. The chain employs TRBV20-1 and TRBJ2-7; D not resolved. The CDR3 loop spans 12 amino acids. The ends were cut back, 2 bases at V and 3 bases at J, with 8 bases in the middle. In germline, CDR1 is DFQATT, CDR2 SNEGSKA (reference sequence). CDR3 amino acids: CSARKVNYEQYF. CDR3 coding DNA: TGCAGTGCTAGAAAGGTCAACTACGAGCAGTACTTC.

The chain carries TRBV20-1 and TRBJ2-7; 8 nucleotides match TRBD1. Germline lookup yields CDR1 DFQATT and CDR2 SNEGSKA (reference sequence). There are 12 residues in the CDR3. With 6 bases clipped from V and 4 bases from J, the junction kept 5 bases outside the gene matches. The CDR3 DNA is TGCAGTGCCCGGACAGGGCAGTACGAGCAGTACTTC. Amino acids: CSARTGQYEQYF.

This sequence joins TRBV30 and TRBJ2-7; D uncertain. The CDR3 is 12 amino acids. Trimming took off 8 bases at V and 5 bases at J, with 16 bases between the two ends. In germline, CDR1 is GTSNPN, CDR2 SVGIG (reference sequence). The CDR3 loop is CAILGTLHEQYF. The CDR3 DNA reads TGTGCCATCCTGGGTACTCTCCACGAGCAGTACTTC.

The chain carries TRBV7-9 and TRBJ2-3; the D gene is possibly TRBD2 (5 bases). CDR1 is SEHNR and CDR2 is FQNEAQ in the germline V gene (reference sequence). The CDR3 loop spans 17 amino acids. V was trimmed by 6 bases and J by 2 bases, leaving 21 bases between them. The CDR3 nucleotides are TGTGCCAGCAGTCGAGGGCCCTTGCGAGAGATCACAGATACGCAGTATTTT. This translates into CASSRGPLREITDTQYF.

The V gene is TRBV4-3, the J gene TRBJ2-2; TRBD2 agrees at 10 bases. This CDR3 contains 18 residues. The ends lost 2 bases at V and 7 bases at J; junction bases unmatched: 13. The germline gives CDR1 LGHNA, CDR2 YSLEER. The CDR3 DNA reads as TGCGCCAGCAGCCAAATAATACAGCGGGGGGGCCTTGGCGGGGAGCTGTTTTTT. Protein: CASSQIIQRGGLGGELFF.

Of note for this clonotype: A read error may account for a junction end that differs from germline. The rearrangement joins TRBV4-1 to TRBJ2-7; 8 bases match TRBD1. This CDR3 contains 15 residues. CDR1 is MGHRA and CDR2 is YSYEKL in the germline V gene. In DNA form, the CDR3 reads TGTGCCAGCAGCCCGCGGACAGGGAAATCCTACGAGCAGTACTTC. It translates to CASSPRTGKSYEQYF.

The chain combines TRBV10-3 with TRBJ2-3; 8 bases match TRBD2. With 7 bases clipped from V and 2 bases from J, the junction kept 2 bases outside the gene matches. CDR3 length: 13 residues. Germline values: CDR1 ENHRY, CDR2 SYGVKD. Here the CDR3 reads CAITRGATDTQYF. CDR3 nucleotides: TGTGCCATCACGCGGGGGGCCACAGATACGCAGTATTTT.

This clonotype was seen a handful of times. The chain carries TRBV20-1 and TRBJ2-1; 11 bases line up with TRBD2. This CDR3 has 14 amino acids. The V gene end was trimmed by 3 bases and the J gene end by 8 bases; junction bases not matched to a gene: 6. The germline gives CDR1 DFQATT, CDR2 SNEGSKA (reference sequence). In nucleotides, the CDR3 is TGCAGTGCTAGGATAGCGGGGGGGAGCGATGAGCAGTTCTTC. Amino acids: CSARIAGGSDEQFF.